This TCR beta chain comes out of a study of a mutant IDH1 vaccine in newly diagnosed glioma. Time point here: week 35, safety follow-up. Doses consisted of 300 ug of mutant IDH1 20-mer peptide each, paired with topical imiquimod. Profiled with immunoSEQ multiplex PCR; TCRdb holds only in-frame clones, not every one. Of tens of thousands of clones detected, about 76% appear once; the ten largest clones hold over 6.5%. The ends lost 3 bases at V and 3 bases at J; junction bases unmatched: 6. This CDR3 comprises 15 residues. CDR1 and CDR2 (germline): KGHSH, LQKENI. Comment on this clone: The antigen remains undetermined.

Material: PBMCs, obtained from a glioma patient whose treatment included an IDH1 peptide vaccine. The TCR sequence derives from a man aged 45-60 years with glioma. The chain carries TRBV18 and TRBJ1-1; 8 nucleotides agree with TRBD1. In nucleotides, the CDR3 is TGTGCCAGCTCACCCGGACAGGGTCTGGACACTGAAGCTTTCTTT. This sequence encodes CASSPGQGLDTEAFF.